A single sample is the source of the 24 T cell receptor beta chains below, sequenced in a study of cytomegalovirus exposure and HLA in healthy donors. Use of 60 Vbeta and 13 Jbeta primers characterized the PCR. Repertoires were generated with immunoSEQ multiplex PCR, while TCRdb's copy carries only in-frame clones and drops some. The table has 150,000 to 200,000 clones, around 81% seen once. Sequencing was performed on PBMCs. The receptors shown here come from a man aged 18 to 30 in good health and CMV-seronegative.

This clone turned up a few times. The chain carries TRBV14 and TRBJ1-2; D is unclear. Germline-derived CDR1 and CDR2 are SGHDN and FVKESK. The CDR3 length is 13 residues. V was shortened by 4 bases and J by 7 bases, with 13 bases between the two germline ends. The DNA of the CDR3 is TGTGCCAGCAGCCTGTATCCAGGCACTGGCTACACCTTC. It encodes CASSLYPGTGYTF.

V and J are TRBV7-8 and TRBJ1-4; D not resolved. The germline V gene encodes CDR1 SGHVS and CDR2 FQNEAQ. V was cut by 5 bases and J by 0 bases, with 16 bases left in between. This CDR3 has 17 amino acids. CDR3 sequence (DNA): TGTGCCAGCAGCCCATCCTCGAGGGTTTCAACTAATGAAAAACTGTTTTTT. Translated: CASSPSSRVSTNEKLFF.

This clone appeared a few times. This chain uses TRBV2 with TRBJ1-4; D is undetermined. The V gene's germline CDR1 is SNHLY and CDR2 FYNNEI. Deletions cut 6 bases from V and 5 bases from J, with 10 bases between. This CDR3 spans 13 amino acids. The CDR3, as DNA: TGTGCCAGCAGGGACTCGGGGAATGAAAAACTGTTTTTT. This sequence encodes CASRDSGNEKLFF.

The rearrangement joins TRBV11-2 to TRBJ2-6; D perhaps matches TRBD2 (6 bases). The CDR3 has 16 amino acids. Germline lookup yields CDR1 SGHAT and CDR2 FQNNGV. V was cut by 1 base and J by 4 bases, with 11 bases left in between. Here the CDR3 reads CASSLVSGAGANVLTF. The CDR3 DNA sequence: TGTGCCAGCAGCTTAGTTAGCGGTGCGGGGGCCAACGTCCTGACTTTC.

V and J are TRBV6-6 and TRBJ2-2, with 14 nucleotides matching TRBD2. Germline V CDR1 and CDR2: MNHNY, SVGAGI (reference sequence). V shed 6 bases and J 8 bases; nucleotides not matched to a gene: 8. This CDR3 contains 16 residues. CDR3 DNA sequence: TGTGCCAGCAGCGGCAGGACTAGCGGGGGGATGGGGGAGCTGTTTTTT. Its protein is CASSGRTSGGMGELFF.

The DNA of the CDR3 is TGTGCCAGCAGCTTTCGGGGGGGGAACTCTGGGGCCAACGTCCTGACTTTC. Residues: CASSFRGGNSGANVLTF. The chain recombines TRBV5-5 with TRBJ2-6; 8 bases align to TRBD2. Trimming at V came to 2 bases and at J to 0 bases, leaving 4 bases not matched to a gene. CDR3 length: 17 amino acids. Looked up from germline, CDR1 is SGHKS and CDR2 is YYEKEE (reference sequence).

The chain combines TRBV5-4 with TRBJ1-3; 10 nucleotides line up with TRBD1. This CDR3 comprises 19 residues. Germline CDR1 reads SGHNT; CDR2 reads YYREEE (reference sequence). The ends lost 4 bases at V and 2 bases at J; junction bases unmatched: 15. CDR3 DNA: TGTGCCAGCAGCCCCCCGGACAGGGGGTTCCACAGTACTGGAAACACCATATATTTT. Its protein is CASSPPDRGFHSTGNTIYF.

The chain recombines TRBV4-3 with TRBJ2-6; the D gene is possibly TRBD1 (6 bases). V shed 0 bases and J shed 1 base, with 7 bases lying between them. This CDR3 has 16 residues. Germline loops: CDR1 LGHNA, CDR2 YSLEER. CDR3 sequence (DNA): TGCGCCAGCAGCCAAGATGGGACATCTGGGGCCAACGTCCTGACTTTC. It is translated as CASSQDGTSGANVLTF.

J is TRBJ1-5 and V is TRBV7-2; D is unresolved. Germline CDR1 SGHTA, CDR2 FQGNSA. The CDR3 extends over 14 amino acids. Trimming took 3 bases from V and 0 from J, leaving 6 bases between them. In DNA form, the CDR3 reads TGTGCCAGCAGCTTGAAGAGTAGCAATCAGCCCCAGCATTTT. Residues: CASSLKSSNQPQHF.

The chain carries TRBV25-1 and TRBJ1-2; D might be TRBD1 (6 bases). The CDR3 runs to 13 residues. CDR1 and CDR2 from the germline V gene are MGHDK and SYGVNS. Trimming took 7 bases from V and 3 from J, leaving 12 bases between them. CDR3 DNA: TGTGCCAGCACCCCAGGGGCCCACTATGGCTACACCTTC. Its protein is CASTPGAHYGYTF.

V is TRBV30 and J is TRBJ1-2; D perhaps matches TRBD1 (6 bases). Germline V gene sequence: CDR1 GTSNPN, CDR2 SVGIG (reference sequence). Trimming cost V 7 bases and J 3 bases, with 15 bases left between them. CDR3 length: 13 residues. DNA of the CDR3: TGTGCCTTAGATAGACAGGAACACTATGGCTACACCTTC. Translated, it gives CALDRQEHYGYTF.

V usage is TRBV7-9 and J usage is TRBJ2-2; 7 positions match TRBD1. The germline gives CDR1 SEHNR, CDR2 FQNEAQ (reference sequence). The CDR3 consists of 15 residues. J lost 4 bases, V lost 6 bases, and 8 bases had no gene match. This CDR3 is CASRAYQGVTGELFF. The CDR3 DNA sequence: TGTGCCAGCAGAGCATACCAGGGGGTCACCGGGGAGCTGTTTTTT.

The chain carries TRBV21-1 and TRBJ2-2; the table calls TRBD1, which could not be checked here. TRBV21-1 is flagged as a pseudogene. The CDR3 contains 14 residues. The CDR3 spells CASSPSRQGMELFF. The CDR3 region has the DNA TGTGCCAGCAGCCCCTCTCGGCAGGGGATGGAGCTGTTTTTT.

The chain couples TRBV6-5 to TRBJ2-1; 7 positions agree with TRBD2. Trimming cost V 2 bases and J 8 bases; bases outside gene matches: 6. This CDR3 comprises 14 residues. Per the germline V gene, CDR1 is MNHEY and CDR2 is SVGAGI. The CDR3 here is CASSYVVGGYEQFF. DNA of the CDR3: TGTGCCAGCAGTTACGTTGTCGGGGGGTATGAGCAGTTCTTC.

V gene TRBV7-2 combines with J gene TRBJ2-1, with 8 bases fitting TRBD2. V gave up 0 bases and J gave up 12 bases; unmatched junction bases: 10. The CDR3 runs 15 residues. In germline, CDR1 is SGHTA, CDR2 FQGNSA. CDR3 DNA sequence: TGTGCCAGCAGCTTAGCCCGGGGGGGCCAGTCGGGGCAGTTCTTC. It codes for CASSLARGGQSGQFF.

This rearrangement joins TRBV6-5 to TRBJ2-6, with D perhaps matching TRBD2 (6 bases). V was shortened by 8 bases and J by 6 bases, with 17 bases between the two germline ends. CDR3 length: 15 amino acids. Germline CDR1 is MNHEY and CDR2 is SVGAGI. The CDR3 nucleotides read TGTGCCAGCTCAAGAGCAGGGAGGTCGGCCAACGTCCTGACTTTC. It codes for CASSRAGRSANVLTF.

The gene calls are TRBV29-1 and TRBJ2-3, with 8 bases that match TRBD1. The V gene's germline CDR1 is SQVTM and CDR2 ANQGSEA. Trimming took 4 bases from V and 1 from J; bases not matched to a gene: 4. This CDR3 comprises 14 residues. The CDR3 region has the DNA TGCAGCGTTGCCCCACAGGGGGGCACAGATACGCAGTATTTT. It encodes CSVAPQGGTDTQYF.

The chain uses TRBV28 and TRBJ2-7; 10 bases agree with TRBD1. Germline CDR1 and CDR2: MDHEN and SYDVKM. This CDR3 comprises 15 residues. V lost 2 bases to trimming and J lost 2 bases; unmatched junction nucleotides: 3. CDR3 protein: CASSLGQGGTYEQYF. The DNA for the CDR3 is TGTGCCAGCAGTTTAGGACAGGGGGGTACCTACGAGCAGTACTTC.

This clone appeared a few times. The genes are TRBV19 and TRBJ1-2; no clear D. Between the trimmed V and J ends, which lost 6 bases and 5 bases, there was a span of 16 bases. The CDR3 has 14 residues. Per germline, CDR1 LNHDA and CDR2 SQIVND (reference sequence). Here the CDR3 reads CASSTPGLHYGYTF. The CDR3 DNA follows: TGTGCCAGTAGCACACCTGGACTGCATTATGGCTACACCTTC.

This clone was seen just once. V usage is TRBV5-4 and J usage is TRBJ2-3; unclear D gene. CDR1 SGHNT and CDR2 YYREEE come from the germline V gene (reference sequence). V lost 0 bases to trimming and J lost 0 bases, with 8 bases between them. The CDR3 is made up of 15 amino acids. The CDR3, as DNA: TGTGCCAGCAGCTTGGGCACCACTAGCACAGATACGCAGTATTTT. Its protein is CASSLGTTSTDTQYF.

The CDR3 region has the DNA TGTGCCAGCAGCACAAACAGGGGGCAGAGCTCCTACGAGCAGTACTTC. Protein product: CASSTNRGQSSYEQYF. The rearrangement uses TRBV21-1 and TRBJ2-7; TRBD1, the D gene given by the table, was not confirmed from the DNA. TRBV21-1 is reported as a pseudogene. CDR3 length: 16 residues.

The chain has TRBV5-6 and TRBJ1-2; D perhaps matches TRBD1 (5 bases). This CDR3 is 15 amino acids long. The V and J ends lost 0 bases and 9 bases respectively, with 18 bases between them. Germline CDR1 reads SGHDT; CDR2 reads YYEEEE. CDR3 in DNA: TGTGCCAGCAGCTTGGCCTTCCGGACCCCAGGGAGCTACACCTTC. This gives the protein CASSLAFRTPGSYTF.

CDR3 region: CASSLSPAGGADTQYF. The CDR3 coding sequence is TGTGCCAGCAGCTTATCCCCGGCGGGGGGAGCAGATACGCAGTATTTT. The rearrangement links TRBV7-2 to TRBJ2-3; 8 nucleotides line up with TRBD2. Losses at the gene ends were 2 bases for V and 4 bases for J; bases not matched to a gene: 8. The CDR3 consists of 16 residues. Germline V gene lookup returns CDR1 SGHTA and CDR2 FQGNSA.

The V and J genes are TRBV5-1 and TRBJ1-5; 9 positions match TRBD1. This CDR3 comprises 15 residues. Trimming took 0 bases from V and 2 from J; bases not matched to a gene: 0. The germline V gene has CDR1 SGHRS and CDR2 YFSETQ. Here the CDR3 reads CASSLGDRGNQPQHF. CDR3 nucleotides: TGCGCCAGCAGCTTGGGGGACAGGGGCAATCAGCCCCAGCATTTT.